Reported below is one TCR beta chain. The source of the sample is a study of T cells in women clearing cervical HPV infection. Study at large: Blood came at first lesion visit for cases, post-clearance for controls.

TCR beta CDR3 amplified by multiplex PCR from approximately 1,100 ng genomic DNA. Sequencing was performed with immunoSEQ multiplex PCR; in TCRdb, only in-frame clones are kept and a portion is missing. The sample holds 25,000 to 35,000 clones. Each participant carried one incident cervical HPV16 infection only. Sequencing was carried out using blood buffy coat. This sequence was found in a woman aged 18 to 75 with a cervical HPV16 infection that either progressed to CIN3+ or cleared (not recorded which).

CDR3 region: CASREAHLVNYGYTF. Partial CDR3 DNA: TGTGCCAGCAGAGAAGCCCACTTGGTTAACTATGGC. The rearrangement uses TRBV5-4 and TRBJ1-2; no clear D. The read ends 3 residues early relative to the CDR3; the germline J gene fills the gap. The CDR3 spans 15 residues. V was pared by 5 bases and J by 1 base, with 15 bases between. Germline CDR1 is SGHNT and CDR2 is YYREEE (reference sequence).